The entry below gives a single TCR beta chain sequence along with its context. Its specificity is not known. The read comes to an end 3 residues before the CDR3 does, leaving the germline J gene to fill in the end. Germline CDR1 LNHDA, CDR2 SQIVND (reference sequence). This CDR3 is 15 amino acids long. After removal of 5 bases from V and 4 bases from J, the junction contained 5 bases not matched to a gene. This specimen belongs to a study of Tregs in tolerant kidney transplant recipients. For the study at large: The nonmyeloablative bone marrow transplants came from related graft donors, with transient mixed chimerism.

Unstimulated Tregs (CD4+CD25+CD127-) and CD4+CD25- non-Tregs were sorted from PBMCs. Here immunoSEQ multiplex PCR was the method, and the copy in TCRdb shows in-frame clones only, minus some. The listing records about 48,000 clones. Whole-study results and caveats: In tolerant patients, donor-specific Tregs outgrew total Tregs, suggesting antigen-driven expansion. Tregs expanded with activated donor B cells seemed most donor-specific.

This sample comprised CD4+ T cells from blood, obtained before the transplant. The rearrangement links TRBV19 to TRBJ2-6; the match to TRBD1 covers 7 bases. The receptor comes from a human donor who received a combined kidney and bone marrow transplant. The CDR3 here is CASSVTGPGANVLTF. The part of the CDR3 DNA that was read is TGTGCCAGTAGTGTGACAGGGCCCGGGGCCAACGTC.